This paragraph reports one TCR beta chain. This specimen comes from a study of blood T cell repertoires in COVID-19. Study-level information: Specimens from acute and convalescent COVID-19 originated in the United States, Italy and Spain. PBMCs, B-cell-depleted T cells, or T cells were the source of the cDNA or gDNA that made up the material.

Original processing methods: By means of reference gene primer amplification, nucleated cell counts were estimated. The method was immunoSEQ multiplex PCR; TCRdb's version includes in-frame clones alone and lacks a portion of them. That table supplies the V and J calls and clone size; D and trimming were determined from the DNA. The sample consists of hundreds of thousands of clones, approximately 88% of them appearing once. The specimen sequenced was peripheral blood. This clonotype was sampled from a man aged 40-49 years with acute or convalescent COVID-19.

The CDR3 sequence is CASSESSGNTIYF. In nucleotides, the CDR3 is TGTGCCAGCAGTGAGAGCTCTGGAAACACCATATATTTT. The V gene is TRBV6-4, the J gene TRBJ1-3; no clear D. Per germline, CDR1 MRHNA and CDR2 SNTAGT. V was cut by 3 bases and J by 0 bases, with 3 bases left in between. There are 13 residues in the CDR3.